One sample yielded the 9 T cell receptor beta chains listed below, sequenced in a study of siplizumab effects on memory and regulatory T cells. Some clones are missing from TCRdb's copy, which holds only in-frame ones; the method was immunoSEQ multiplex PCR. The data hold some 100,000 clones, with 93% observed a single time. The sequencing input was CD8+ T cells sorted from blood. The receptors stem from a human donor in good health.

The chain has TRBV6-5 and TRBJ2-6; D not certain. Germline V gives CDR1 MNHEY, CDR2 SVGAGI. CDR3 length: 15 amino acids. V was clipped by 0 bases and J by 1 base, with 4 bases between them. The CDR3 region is CASSYSISGANVLTF. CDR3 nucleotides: TGTGCCAGCAGTTACTCGATATCTGGGGCCAACGTCCTGACTTTC.

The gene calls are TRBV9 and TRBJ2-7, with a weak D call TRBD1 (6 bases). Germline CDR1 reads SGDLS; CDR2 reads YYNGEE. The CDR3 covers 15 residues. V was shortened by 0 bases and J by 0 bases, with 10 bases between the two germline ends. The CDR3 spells CASSVAPDSSYEQYF. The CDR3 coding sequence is TGTGCCAGCAGCGTAGCTCCGGACAGCTCCTACGAGCAGTACTTC.

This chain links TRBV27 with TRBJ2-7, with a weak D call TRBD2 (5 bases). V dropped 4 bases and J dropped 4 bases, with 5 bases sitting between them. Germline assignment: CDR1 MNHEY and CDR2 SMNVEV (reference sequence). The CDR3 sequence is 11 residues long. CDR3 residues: CASSSGYEQYF. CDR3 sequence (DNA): TGTGCCAGCAGTTCGGGGTACGAGCAGTACTTC.

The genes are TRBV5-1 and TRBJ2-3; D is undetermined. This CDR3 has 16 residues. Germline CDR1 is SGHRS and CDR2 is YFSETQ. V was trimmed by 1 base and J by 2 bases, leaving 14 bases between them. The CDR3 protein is CASSLSGSPITDTQYF. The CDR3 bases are TGCGCCAGCAGCTTGAGTGGCAGCCCCATCACAGATACGCAGTATTTT. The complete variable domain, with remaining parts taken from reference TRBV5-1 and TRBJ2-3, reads KAGVTQTPRYLIKTRGQQVTLSCSPISGHRSVSWYQQTPGQGLQFLFEYFSETQRNKGNFPGRFSGRQFSNSRSEMNVSTLELGDSALYLCASSLSGSPITDTQYFGPGTRLTVL.

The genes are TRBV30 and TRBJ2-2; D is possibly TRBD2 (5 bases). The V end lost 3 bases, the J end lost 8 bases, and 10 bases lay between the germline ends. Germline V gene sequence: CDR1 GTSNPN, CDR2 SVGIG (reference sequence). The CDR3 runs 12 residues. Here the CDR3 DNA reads TGTGCCTGGAGCGGGGATTCAGGGGAGCTGTTTTTT. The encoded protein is CAWSGDSGELFF.

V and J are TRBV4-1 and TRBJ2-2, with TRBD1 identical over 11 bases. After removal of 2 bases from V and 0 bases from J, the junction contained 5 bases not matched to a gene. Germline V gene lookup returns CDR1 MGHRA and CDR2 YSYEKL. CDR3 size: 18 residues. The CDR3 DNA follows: TGCGCCAGCAGCCAACCAGGGACAGGGGGTCCGAACACCGGGGAGCTGTTTTTT. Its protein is CASSQPGTGGPNTGELFF.

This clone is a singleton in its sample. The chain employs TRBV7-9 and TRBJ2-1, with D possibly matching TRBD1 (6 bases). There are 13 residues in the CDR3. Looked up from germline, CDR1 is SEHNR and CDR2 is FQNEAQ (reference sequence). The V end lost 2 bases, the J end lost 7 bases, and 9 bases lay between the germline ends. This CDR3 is CASSLMTGNEQFF. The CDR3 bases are TGTGCCAGCAGCTTAATGACAGGTAATGAGCAGTTCTTC.

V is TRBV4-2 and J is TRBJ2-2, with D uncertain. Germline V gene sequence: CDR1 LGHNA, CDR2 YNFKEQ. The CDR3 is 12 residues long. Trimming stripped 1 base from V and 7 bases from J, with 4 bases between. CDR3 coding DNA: TGTGCCAGCAGCCAAGGAGGCGGGGAGCTGTTTTTT. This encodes CASSQGGGELFF.

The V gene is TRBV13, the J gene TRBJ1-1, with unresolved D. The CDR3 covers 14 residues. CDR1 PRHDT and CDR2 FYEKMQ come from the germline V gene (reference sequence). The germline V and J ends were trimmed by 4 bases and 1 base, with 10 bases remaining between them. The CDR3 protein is CASSYPGRNTEAFF. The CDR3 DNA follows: TGTGCCAGCAGCTACCCCGGACGGAACACTGAAGCTTTCTTT.